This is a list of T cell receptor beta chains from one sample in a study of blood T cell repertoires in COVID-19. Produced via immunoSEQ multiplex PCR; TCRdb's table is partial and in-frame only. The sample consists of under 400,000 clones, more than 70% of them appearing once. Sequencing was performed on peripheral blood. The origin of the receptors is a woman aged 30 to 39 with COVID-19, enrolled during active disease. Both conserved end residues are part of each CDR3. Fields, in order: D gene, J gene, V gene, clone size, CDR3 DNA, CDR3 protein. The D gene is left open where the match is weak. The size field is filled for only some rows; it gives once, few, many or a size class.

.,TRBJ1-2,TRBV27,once,TGTGCCAGCAGTCCATCCCAGATCCGGGGGGAACGGGGCTACACCTTC,CASSPSQIRGERGYTF
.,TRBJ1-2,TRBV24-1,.,TGTGCCACCAGTGCGGGGGAGAACTATGGCTACACCTTC,CATSAGENYGYTF
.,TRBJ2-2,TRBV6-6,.,TGTGCCAGCAGGTGGACAGCGAACACCGGGGAGCTGTTTTTT,CASRWTANTGELFF
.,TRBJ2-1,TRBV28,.,TGTGCCAGCAGTAATATGCGGCGGGAGCAGTTCTTC,CASSNMRREQFF
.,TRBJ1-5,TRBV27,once,TGTGCCAGCAGTTTAAAGGGGAATCAGCCCCAGCATTTT,CASSLKGNQPQHF
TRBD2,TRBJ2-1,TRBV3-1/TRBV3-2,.,TGTGCCAGCAGCCAGACAGCTAGTGGGGGAGGGCGAGGAGAGCAGTTCTTC,CASSQTASGGGRGEQFF
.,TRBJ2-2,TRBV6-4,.,TGTGCCAGCAGCAAGGGAGGTAGCGAAAACACCGGGGAGCTGTTTTTT,CASSKGGSENTGELFF
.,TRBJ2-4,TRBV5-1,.,TGCGCCAGCAAAACGGACGGAGGGGTCATTCAGTACTTC,CASKTDGGVIQYF
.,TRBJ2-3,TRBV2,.,TGTGCCAGCAGTGAAGCTGAGGGTGCTTACACAGATACGCAGTATTTT,CASSEAEGAYTDTQYF
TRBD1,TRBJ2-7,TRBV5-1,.,TGCGCCAGCAGCTTACAGACAGGGAACTACGAGCAGTACTTC,CASSLQTGNYEQYF
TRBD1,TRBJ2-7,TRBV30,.,TGTGCCTGGAGGGTGGACAGGGGACCGTCCGAGCAGTACTTC,CAWRVDRGPSEQYF
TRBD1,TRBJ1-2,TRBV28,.,TGTGCCAGCAGTTCTCTCCGGGACAGGGGATACTATGGCTACACCTTC,CASSSLRDRGYYGYTF
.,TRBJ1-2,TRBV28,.,TGTGCCAGCAGTTTCGGAGGGCAGTATGGCTACACCTTC,CASSFGGQYGYTF
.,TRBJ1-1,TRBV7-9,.,TGTGCCAGCAGCCCGGACATGCCGAACACTGAAGCTTTCTTT,CASSPDMPNTEAFF
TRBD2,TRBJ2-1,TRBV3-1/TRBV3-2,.,TGTGCCAGCAGCTTGACTAGCGGGAGTATTAATGAGCAGTTCTTC,CASSLTSGSINEQFF
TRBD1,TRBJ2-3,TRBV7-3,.,TGTGCCAGCAGCCCGACAGGGGGCGGTGATACGCAGTATTTT,CASSPTGGGDTQYF
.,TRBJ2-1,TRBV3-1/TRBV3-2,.,TGTGCCAGCAGCCAAGTGAGCTCCTACAATGAGCAGTTCTTC,CASSQVSSYNEQFF
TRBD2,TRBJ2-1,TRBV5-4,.,TGTGCCAGCAGCTTAACTAGCGGGAGGGATGAGCAGTTCTTC,CASSLTSGRDEQFF
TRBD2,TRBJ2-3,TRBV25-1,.,TGTGCCAGCAGTAATAGCGGGAGGAGGGCAGATACGCAGTATTTT,CASSNSGRRADTQYF
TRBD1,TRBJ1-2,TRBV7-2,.,TGTGCCAGCAGCCTGGGACAGGGGGTTTATGGCTACACCTTC,CASSLGQGVYGYTF
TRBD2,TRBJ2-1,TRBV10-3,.,TGTGCCATCAGTCCCCCATTAGCGGGAGGGTTTAGCTCCTACAATGAGCAGTTCTTC,CAISPPLAGGFSSYNEQFF
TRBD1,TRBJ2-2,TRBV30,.,TGTGCCTGGAGTGGGGGACAGTCCACCGGGGAGCTGTTTTTT,CAWSGGQSTGELFF
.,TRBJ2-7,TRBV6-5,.,TGTGCCAGCAGACCGGGACTGTCCTACGAGCAGTACTTC,CASRPGLSYEQYF
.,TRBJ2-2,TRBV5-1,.,TGCGCCAGCAGCTTTGGGCCAGCGGGTAGGGCTCAGCCGAACACCGGGGAGCTGTTTTTT,CASSFGPAGRAQPNTGELFF
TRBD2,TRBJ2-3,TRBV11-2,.,TGTGCCAGCAGCCGGGACTCCTGGGGACTAGCGGGAGCAGATACGCAGTATTTT,CASSRDSWGLAGADTQYF
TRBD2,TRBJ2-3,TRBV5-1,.,TGCGCCAGCAGCTCTAGCGGGAGGGGCACAGATACGCAGTATTTT,CASSSSGRGTDTQYF
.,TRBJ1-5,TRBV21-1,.,TGTGCCAGCAGCAAAGGTGACCCAACAGGGCGGTTTCAGCCCCAGCATTTT,CASSKGDPTGRFQPQHF
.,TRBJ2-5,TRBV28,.,TGTGCCAGCAGTCGACAGTCCCAAGAGACCCAGTACTTC,CASSRQSQETQYF
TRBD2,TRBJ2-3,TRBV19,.,TGTGCCAGTAGTATAGCGGGAGGGCTTTCCTTCTTAGATACGCAGTATTTT,CASSIAGGLSFLDTQYF
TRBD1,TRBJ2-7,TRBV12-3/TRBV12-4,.,TGTGCCAGCAGTTTCGACAGGGCGCGGGAGCAGTACTTC,CASSFDRAREQYF